The entry that follows covers one T cell receptor (beta chain) sequence. Its antigen is currently unknown. The method was immunoSEQ multiplex PCR; TCRdb's version includes in-frame clones alone and lacks a portion of them. Counted here are approximately 11,000 clones, 60% to 75% occurring once; the ten biggest clones make up under 7.5%. Repeated repertoire sampling spanned the course of chemoradiotherapy. The data belong to a study of chemoradiotherapy in HPV16-positive cancers. Study as a whole: A couple of HPV16-positive patients' cells yielded candidate HPV-specific clones and common motifs.

V was pared by 5 bases and J by 0 bases, with 8 bases between. This CDR3 has 14 amino acids. Germline V CDR1 and CDR2: SGHTA, FQGNSA. Overall study results and limits: Candidate HPV-specific clones and E7-related TCR motifs grew in tumor during treatment. The functional HPV-specific definition rests on just a couple of HPV16-positive patients.

The chain employs TRBV7-2 and TRBJ2-1; D uncertain. Sample collection occurred from a patient who underwent chemoradiotherapy. The receptor comes from a human donor with HPV-associated anogenital cancer. In nucleotides, the CDR3 is TGTGCCAGCAGCCCCCGGACCTCCTACAATGAGCAGTTCTTC. Translation gives CASSPRTSYNEQFF.